A selection of T cell receptor beta chains follows, all from one sample in a study of T cells in Graves' hyperthyroidism and ophthalmopathy. TCRdb fed the multiplex PCR reads into MiXCR, producing one record per CDR3 protein. The data contain around 700,000 distinct CDR3 sequences, under 20% of them singletons. The specimen was blood. The receptors come from a woman in her 50s with Graves' hyperthyroidism that later progressed to Graves' ophthalmopathy. Both conserved end residues are part of each CDR3. The D gene is left open where the match is weak. Only some rows state a clone size, as once, few, many or a class for expanded clones.

v_call: TRBV25-1; d_call: -; j_call: TRBJ1-2; clone_size: once; cdr3_nt: TGTGCCAGCAGTGAATTGTATGCCGGGGGCGACTATGGCTACACCTTC; cdr3_aa: CASSELYAGGDYGYTF
v_call: TRBV5-1; d_call: -; j_call: TRBJ2-7; clone_size: many; cdr3_nt: TGCGCCAGCAGCTTGGAGGCCTCTACCTACGAGCAGTACTTC; cdr3_aa: CASSLEASTYEQYF
v_call: TRBV9; d_call: -; j_call: TRBJ2-7; clone_size: -; cdr3_nt: TGTGCCAGCAGCGTGGCAGGGAGCCCCTACGAGCAGTACTTC; cdr3_aa: CASSVAGSPYEQYF
v_call: TRBV12-3/TRBV12-4; d_call: TRBD1; j_call: TRBJ1-4; clone_size: few; cdr3_nt: TGTGCCAGCAGCAGACAGGGGTTCGGTATAGGACTGTTTTTT; cdr3_aa: CASSRQGFGIGLFF
v_call: TRBV2; d_call: -; j_call: TRBJ2-7; clone_size: many; cdr3_nt: TGTGCCAGCAGTGAAATAAGTAGCATGCCGTACTTC; cdr3_aa: CASSEISSMPYF
v_call: TRBV5-1; d_call: -; j_call: TRBJ2-1; clone_size: -; cdr3_nt: TGCGCCAGCAGCCCTGGGACCCGGTACAATGAGCAGTTCTTC; cdr3_aa: CASSPGTRYNEQFF
v_call: TRBV29-1; d_call: -; j_call: TRBJ2-5; clone_size: few; cdr3_nt: TGCAGCGTTGCAGGGGTCGCAGAGACCCAGTACTTC; cdr3_aa: CSVAGVAETQYF
v_call: TRBV5-8; d_call: -; j_call: TRBJ1-2; clone_size: few; cdr3_nt: TGTGCCAGCAGCTTGCGACCCCCTAACTATGGCTACACCTTC; cdr3_aa: CASSLRPPNYGYTF
v_call: TRBV3-1; d_call: -; j_call: TRBJ1-5; clone_size: many; cdr3_nt: TGTGCCAGCAGCCTCGGGACACTGGCTATTAGCAATCAGCCCCAGCATTTT; cdr3_aa: CASSLGTLAISNQPQHF
v_call: TRBV20-1; d_call: TRBD2; j_call: TRBJ2-6; clone_size: few; cdr3_nt: TGCAGTGCTAGCCCCCGACTAGCGGGGGGGGACCACTCTGGGGCCAACGTCCTGACTTTC; cdr3_aa: CSASPRLAGGDHSGANVLTF
v_call: TRBV6-1; d_call: -; j_call: TRBJ1-5; clone_size: few; cdr3_nt: TGTGCCAGCATAAATACCGTCAATCAGCCCCAGCATTTT; cdr3_aa: CASINTVNQPQHF
v_call: TRBV2; d_call: -; j_call: TRBJ1-6; clone_size: -; cdr3_nt: TGTGCCAGCGTCGAGTTCGTCGGGCCGGATAATTCACCCCTCCACTTT; cdr3_aa: CASVEFVGPDNSPLHF
v_call: TRBV20-1; d_call: TRBD2; j_call: TRBJ2-5; clone_size: many; cdr3_nt: TGCAGTGCTAGGAGTGGAAGCGGGGGAACTCAAGAGACCCAGTACTTC; cdr3_aa: CSARSGSGGTQETQYF
v_call: TRBV7-3; d_call: -; j_call: TRBJ2-1; clone_size: few; cdr3_nt: TGTGCCAGCAGCTTAAATTCCCCCGGCAGGGTCATCTACAATGAGCAGTTCTTC; cdr3_aa: CASSLNSPGRVIYNEQFF
v_call: TRBV20-1; d_call: -; j_call: TRBJ2-7; clone_size: -; cdr3_nt: TGCAGTGCTAGGGGGCGGGAATCCTCCTACGAGCAGTACTTC; cdr3_aa: CSARGRESSYEQYF
v_call: TRBV3-1; d_call: -; j_call: TRBJ2-5; clone_size: few; cdr3_nt: TGTGCCAGCAGCCAAGATTTGGGACCGGGCCGGGAGACCCAGTACTTC; cdr3_aa: CASSQDLGPGRETQYF
v_call: TRBV5-1; d_call: -; j_call: TRBJ2-1; clone_size: -; cdr3_nt: TGCGCCAGCAGCGTAGCGCAGAGGGGCAATGAGCAGTTCTTC; cdr3_aa: CASSVAQRGNEQFF
v_call: TRBV24-1; d_call: -; j_call: TRBJ1-1; clone_size: few; cdr3_nt: TGTGCCACCCGCCGGGGATTTGGGGTGAACACTGAAGCTTTCTTT; cdr3_aa: CATRRGFGVNTEAFF
v_call: TRBV14; d_call: -; j_call: TRBJ1-2; clone_size: -; cdr3_nt: TGTGCCAGCAGCCAAGTCCAGGCGGATGGTAACTATGGCTACACCTTC; cdr3_aa: CASSQVQADGNYGYTF
v_call: TRBV6-1; d_call: TRBD2; j_call: TRBJ2-3; clone_size: many; cdr3_nt: TGTGCCAGCAGTCGACTAGCGGGGGGCACAGATACGCAGTATTTT; cdr3_aa: CASSRLAGGTDTQYF
v_call: TRBV3-1; d_call: TRBD2; j_call: TRBJ2-5; clone_size: many; cdr3_nt: TGTGCCAGCAGCCCATGGACTAGCGGGGAAGAGACCCAGTACTTC; cdr3_aa: CASSPWTSGEETQYF
v_call: TRBV20-1; d_call: TRBD2; j_call: TRBJ2-3; clone_size: -; cdr3_nt: TGCAGTGCTAGAGCTTGGAAGAGCGGGAGGGCAGGAGATACGCAGTATTTT; cdr3_aa: CSARAWKSGRAGDTQYF
v_call: TRBV4-1; d_call: -; j_call: TRBJ1-6; clone_size: few; cdr3_nt: TGCGCCAGCAGCCAAGACCAGGACCCACCCCTCCACTTT; cdr3_aa: CASSQDQDPPLHF
v_call: TRBV5-6; d_call: -; j_call: TRBJ1-2; clone_size: few; cdr3_nt: TGTGCCAGCAGCTCCCTACGATCGACAGGACCTGGTGGCTACACCTTC; cdr3_aa: CASSSLRSTGPGGYTF
v_call: TRBV6-2/TRBV6-3; d_call: TRBD1; j_call: TRBJ1-6; clone_size: few; cdr3_nt: TGTGCCAGCAGTTATACCACAGGGGTTTCACCCCTCCACTTT; cdr3_aa: CASSYTTGVSPLHF
v_call: TRBV27; d_call: -; j_call: TRBJ1-1; clone_size: many; cdr3_nt: TGTGCCAGCAGGAAAACGACAGAATTAGTGAACACTGAAGCTTTCTTT; cdr3_aa: CASRKTTELVNTEAFF
v_call: TRBV7-9; d_call: -; j_call: TRBJ2-2; clone_size: many; cdr3_nt: TGTGCCAGCAGCTTAGGACAGAATGTGAGGAACACCGGGGAGCTGTTTTTT; cdr3_aa: CASSLGQNVRNTGELFF
v_call: TRBV7-3; d_call: -; j_call: TRBJ2-5; clone_size: -; cdr3_nt: TGTGCCAGCAGCCCTCTAGGCGGGGCGGCGTCATCAACCCAGTACTTC; cdr3_aa: CASSPLGGAASSTQYF
v_call: TRBV5-1; d_call: -; j_call: TRBJ1-4; clone_size: many; cdr3_nt: TGCGCCAGCAGCTCTGTAGGTGGTAATGAAAAACTGTTTTTT; cdr3_aa: CASSSVGGNEKLFF
v_call: TRBV3-1; d_call: TRBD1; j_call: TRBJ2-1; clone_size: many; cdr3_nt: TGTGCCAGCAGCCCCCGACGGGACAGGGGACACAATGAGCAGTTCTTC; cdr3_aa: CASSPRRDRGHNEQFF
v_call: TRBV20-1; d_call: TRBD2; j_call: TRBJ2-5; clone_size: once; cdr3_nt: TGCAGTGCAAAAGAGGTGCTAGCGGGGGGTATAATGCAAGAGACCCAGTACTTC; cdr3_aa: CSAKEVLAGGIMQETQYF
v_call: TRBV4-2; d_call: -; j_call: TRBJ2-4; clone_size: few; cdr3_nt: TGTGCCAGCAGCCAAGAGGGCGGGGAAAACATTCAGTACTTC; cdr3_aa: CASSQEGGENIQYF
v_call: TRBV27; d_call: -; j_call: TRBJ2-1; clone_size: -; cdr3_nt: TGTGCCAGCAGTTTGGCCGGGGGTATGGGCAATGAGCAGTTCTTC; cdr3_aa: CASSLAGGMGNEQFF
v_call: TRBV5-1; d_call: -; j_call: TRBJ2-7; clone_size: once; cdr3_nt: TGCGCCAGCAGCTTGGTCCGAACAGTAGGGACCTACGAGCAGTACTTC; cdr3_aa: CASSLVRTVGTYEQYF
v_call: TRBV7-6; d_call: TRBD2; j_call: TRBJ2-3; clone_size: -; cdr3_nt: TGTGCCAGCAGCTTAGGGACGGGAGGTACGCAGTATTTT; cdr3_aa: CASSLGTGGTQYF
v_call: TRBV20-1; d_call: -; j_call: TRBJ2-7; clone_size: -; cdr3_nt: TGCGGTGCAAAAAGCATCGACTCCTACGAGCAGTACTTC; cdr3_aa: CGAKSIDSYEQYF
v_call: TRBV2; d_call: TRBD1; j_call: TRBJ1-2; clone_size: many; cdr3_nt: TGTGCCAGCTGCCGGGACAGGGACTATGGCTACACCTTC; cdr3_aa: CASCRDRDYGYTF
v_call: TRBV7-3; d_call: -; j_call: TRBJ2-2; clone_size: many; cdr3_nt: TGTGCCAGCAGCTTAACGGGCAAAATGAACACCGGGGAGCTGTTTTTT; cdr3_aa: CASSLTGKMNTGELFF
v_call: TRBV27; d_call: TRBD2; j_call: TRBJ2-1; clone_size: many; cdr3_nt: TGTGCCAGCAGTTGGACTAGCGGGGGCCGCTCCTACAATGAGCAGTTCTTC; cdr3_aa: CASSWTSGGRSYNEQFF
v_call: TRBV6-1; d_call: TRBD2; j_call: TRBJ2-2; clone_size: few; cdr3_nt: TGTGCCAGCAGTGAAAGGGGCGGTAAACTAGCGGGGGGCCTCAACACCGGGGAGCTGTTTTTT; cdr3_aa: CASSERGGKLAGGLNTGELFF
v_call: TRBV20-1; d_call: -; j_call: TRBJ2-3; clone_size: -; cdr3_nt: TGCAGTGCTAGCCCGGCTAGCCGGTTGGATACGCAGTATTTT; cdr3_aa: CSASPASRLDTQYF